This entry concerns a single T cell receptor beta chain. Its cognate antigen is unknown. This sample was included in a study of OX40 agonist ivuxolimab in advanced cancers. Study information: Six ivuxolimab dose levels, 0.01 to 10 mg/kg, were given intravenously every 2 weeks. Age averaged around 58 years (range about 23 to 80), and 80% to 90% were male.

Trimming removed 5 bases from V and 0 bases from J; junction bases left unmatched: 3. Germline V gives CDR1 GTSNPN, CDR2 SVGIG (reference sequence). CDR3 length: 15 residues. Study results and caveats: Some nonresponders additionally presented with little normalized T-cell clonal expansion.

The protocol was immunoSEQ multiplex PCR, while the TCRdb copy is restricted to in-frame clones and leaves out a portion. This sample yields some 50,000 clones, of which roughly 90% are seen a single time; roughly 4.8% belongs to the top ten. The chain combines TRBV30 with TRBJ1-6, with 8 bases identical to TRBD1. This specimen consisted of CD4+ or CD8+ T cells sorted from blood, obtained in a trial of the OX40 agonist ivuxolimab. This receptor was obtained from an adult with an advanced solid tumor such as melanoma, head and neck, liver or kidney cancer. CDR3 nucleotides: TGTGCCTGGGGACAGGGTAGCTCCTATAATTCACCCCTCCACTTT. Its protein product is CAWGQGSSYNSPLHF.